This TCR beta chain was obtained from a study of regulatory T cells in long-lasting Graves disease. Study in general: Persistent cases were those of Graves' disease that involved over 5 years of antithyroid drugs with positive TSH receptor antibodies.

Notes on this clonotype: Its specificity is not known.

Time point here: persistent/refractory GD, antithyroid drugs over 5 years with positive TRAb. Scientists built the TCR library using RNA that was extracted from PBMCs. Construction of TCR beta libraries relied on iRepertoire HTBI primers and on Arm-PCR targeting CDR3 regions. Methods used by the authors: Overall, samples carried more than 55 TRBV and some 15 TRBJ segments. From the multiplex PCR reads, TCRdb called clonotypes with MiXCR, one entry per CDR3 protein. None of the V and J calls come from the authors' own analysis; TCRdb made them. The table records under 500,000 distinct CDR3 sequences, around 21% of them present only once. Study-level points and caveats: Few sampled subjects may have lowered accuracy.

Here the sequenced sample was peripheral blood mononuclear cells (PBMCs), taken when the disease was refractory, from a patient treated with antithyroid drugs. This TCR was recovered from a female donor with Graves disease.

CDR3 loop: CASSLPGWTGELFF. CDR3 DNA: TGTGCCAGCAGCTTACCCGGGTGGACCGGGGAGCTGTTTTTT. The chain links TRBV7-9 to TRBJ2-2; D remains unclear. The CDR3 is 14 amino acids. CDR1 is SEHNR, CDR2 FQNEAQ, per germline (reference sequence). The V end was cut by 2 bases, the J end by 5 bases, with 9 bases between. Filled out from reference TRBV7-9 and TRBJ2-2, the complete variable domain reads DTGVSQNPRHKITKRGQNVTFRCDPISEHNRLYWYRQTLGQGPEFLTYFQNEAQLEKSRLLSDRFSAERPKGSFSTLEIQRTEQGDSAMYLCASSLPGWTGELFFGEGSRLTVL.